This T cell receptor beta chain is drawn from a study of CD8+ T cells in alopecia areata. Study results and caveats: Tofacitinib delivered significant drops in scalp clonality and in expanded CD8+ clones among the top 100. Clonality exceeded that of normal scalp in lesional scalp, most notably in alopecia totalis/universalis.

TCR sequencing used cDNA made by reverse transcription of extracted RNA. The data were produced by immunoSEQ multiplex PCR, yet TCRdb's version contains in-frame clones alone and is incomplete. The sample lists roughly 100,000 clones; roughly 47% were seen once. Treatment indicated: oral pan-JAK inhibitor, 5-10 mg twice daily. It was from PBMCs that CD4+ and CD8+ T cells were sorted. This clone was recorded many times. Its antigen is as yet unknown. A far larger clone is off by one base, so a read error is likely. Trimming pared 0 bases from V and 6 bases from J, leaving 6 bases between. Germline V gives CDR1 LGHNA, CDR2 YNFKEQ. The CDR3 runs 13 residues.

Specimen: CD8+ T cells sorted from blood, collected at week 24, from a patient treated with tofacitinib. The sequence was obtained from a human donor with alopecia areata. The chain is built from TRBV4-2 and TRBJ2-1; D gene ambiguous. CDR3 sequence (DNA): TGTGCCAGCAGCCAAGAGGGTTCCAATGAGCAGTTCTTC. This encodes CASSQEGSNEQFF.